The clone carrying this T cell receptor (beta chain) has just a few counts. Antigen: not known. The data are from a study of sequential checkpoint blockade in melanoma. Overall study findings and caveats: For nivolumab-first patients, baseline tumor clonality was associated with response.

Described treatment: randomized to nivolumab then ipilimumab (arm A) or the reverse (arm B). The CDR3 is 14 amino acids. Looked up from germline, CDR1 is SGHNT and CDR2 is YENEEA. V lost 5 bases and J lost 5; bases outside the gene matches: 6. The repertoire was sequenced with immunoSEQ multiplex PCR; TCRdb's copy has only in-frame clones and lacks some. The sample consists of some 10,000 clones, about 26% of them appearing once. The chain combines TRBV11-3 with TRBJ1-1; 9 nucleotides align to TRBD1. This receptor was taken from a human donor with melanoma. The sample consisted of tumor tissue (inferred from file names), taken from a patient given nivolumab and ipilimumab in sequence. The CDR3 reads CASSGEGQGTEAFF. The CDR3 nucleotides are TGTGCCAGCAGCGGAGAGGGACAGGGTACTGAAGCTTTCTTT.